One sample yielded the 29 T cell receptor beta chains listed below, sequenced in a study of blood T cells in healthy people across ages. Then a second PCR, running about 6 to 12 cycles, was carried out with a sample-barcoded 5' primer and a J-beta primer mix. TCRdb re-analysed the 5' RACE reads in MiXCR, keeping a single row per CDR3 protein. The data show 800,000 to 950,000 distinct CDR3 sequences, roughly 29% seen once. These sequences were also reported in another study, on T cells of mothers and their children.

Sequencing was carried out using blood. The receptors shown here come from a woman between 40 and 55 years old in good health.

Remarks on this clonotype: The junction does not match germline at one end; this may be a read error. The chain's CDR3 is CASSAKLVTQGTQYF. CDR3 nucleotides: TGTGCCAGCAGCGCAAAACTAGTAACCCAAGGGACCCAGTACTTC. This chain joins TRBV7-9 and TRBJ2-5; tentative D call: TRBD2 (5 bases). The germline CDR1 and CDR2 sequences are SEHNR and FQNEAQ (reference sequence). This CDR3 is built from 15 residues.

The chain has TRBV12-3 or TRBV12-4 and TRBJ1-1; the D is unclear. Trimming stripped 0 bases from V and 5 bases from J, with 13 bases between. This CDR3 is built from 15 residues. The CDR3 loop reads CASSLAGMRRTEAFF. CDR3 nucleotides: TGTGCCAGCAGTTTAGCGGGGATGCGGAGGACTGAAGCTTTCTTT.

Details on this clonotype: This sequence may be a read error, since a much larger clone differs from it by one base. The chain joins TRBV3-1 to TRBJ2-1; D may correspond to TRBD1 or TRBD2 (5 bases each). This CDR3 has 17 residues. Germline loops: CDR1 LGHDT, CDR2 YNNKEL (reference sequence). Trimming took off 4 bases at V and 13 bases at J, with 29 bases between the two ends. The CDR3 here is CASSRRPSSQGEETQFF. In DNA, the CDR3 is TGTGCCAGCAGCCGTCGTCCCTCCTCGCAGGGAGAAGAGACCCAGTTCTTC.

V is TRBV24-1 and J is TRBJ2-1, with D possibly called TRBD1 or TRBD2 (5 bases each). The tail of the sequence fits TRBJ2-7 better, so the J call may be wrong. Looked up from germline, CDR1 is KGHDR and CDR2 is SFDVKD. The CDR3 runs to 16 residues. CDR3 nucleotide sequence: TGTGCCACCAGTGCACTGACAGCGAGGGGTAACAATGAGCAGTACGTC. Amino acid sequence: CATSALTARGNNEQYV.

The chain joins TRBV7-2 to TRBJ2-7, with no clear D. The CDR3 totals 19 residues. In germline, CDR1 is SGHTA, CDR2 FQGNSA. V lost 2 bases to trimming and J lost 2 bases, with 25 bases between them. The CDR3 DNA reads as TGTGCCAGCAGCTTAAGAGGCACGGGTTGGCGGAATAATACCTACGAGCAGTACTTC. Protein sequence: CASSLRGTGWRNNTYEQYF. Full variable domain (outside the CDR3, taken from reference TRBV7-2 and TRBJ2-7): GAGVSQSPSNKVTEKGKDVELRCDPISGHTALYWYRQSLGQGLEFLIYFQGNSAPDKSGLPSDRFSAERTGGSVSTLTIQRTQQEDSAVYLCASSLRGTGWRNNTYEQYFGPGTRLTVT.

The chain has TRBV6-5 and TRBJ1-1; a possible D gene is TRBD1 (5 bases). Germline CDR1 reads MNHEY; CDR2 reads SVGAGI. V was trimmed by 5 bases and J by 5 bases, leaving 15 bases between them. The CDR3 extends over 14 amino acids. The CDR3 DNA sequence: TGTGCCAGCAGTCCTGACCAGGGCTATACTGAAGCTTTCTTT. Protein: CASSPDQGYTEAFF.

There are a few counts of this clonotype. The genes are TRBV7-8 and TRBJ1-1, with D uncertain. Looked up from germline, CDR1 is SGHVS and CDR2 is FQNEAQ. The length of the CDR3 is 11 residues. V dropped 5 bases and J dropped 8 bases, with 9 bases sitting between them. CDR3 protein: CASSPGREAFF. The DNA for the CDR3 is TGTGCCAGCAGCCCCGGACGGGAAGCTTTCTTT.

As concerns this clonotype: A clone one base away is much larger, so this may be a read error. V and J are TRBV5-4 and TRBJ2-6, with D tentatively TRBD1 (5 bases). CDR1 is SGHNT, CDR2 YYREEE, per germline (reference sequence). This CDR3 has 14 residues. The CDR3 nucleotides read TGTGCCAGCAGCTTGGACTCTGGGGCCAACGTCCGGACTTTC. Encoded protein: CASSLDSGANVRTF.

This rearrangement joins TRBV3-1 to TRBJ2-7, with TRBD2 matching 9 bases. Germline V gives CDR1 LGHDT, CDR2 YNNKEL (reference sequence). The CDR3 runs to 18 residues. V lost 4 bases and J lost 5; bases outside the gene matches: 18. CDR3 region: CASSPRFLSSGVADEQYF. The CDR3, as DNA: TGTGCCAGCAGCCCCCGATTCCTCTCTAGCGGGGTTGCGGACGAGCAGTACTTC.

This chain joins TRBV11-2 and TRBJ2-1; a weak D match, TRBD1 (5 bases). Looked up from germline, CDR1 is SGHAT and CDR2 is FQNNGV. Trimming shortened V by 4 bases and J by 0 bases, and 22 bases separated the two germline ends. CDR3 size: 19 residues. The CDR3 DNA sequence: TGTGCCAGCAGCTCCCTTAAGATGACGTCCAGGGACTCCTACAATGAGCAGTTCTTC. Its protein is CASSSLKMTSRDSYNEQFF.

The chain joins TRBV28 to TRBJ1-3; D is uncertain. The CDR3 covers 13 residues. The germline V gene encodes CDR1 MDHEN and CDR2 SYDVKM. V dropped 2 bases and J dropped 8 bases, with 10 bases sitting between them. CDR3 sequence (DNA): TGTGCCAGCAGTTTAGATCCACGGGACACCATATATTTT. Amino acids: CASSLDPRDTIYF. The variable domain in full, completed from reference TRBV28 and TRBJ1-3, reads DVKVTQSSRYLVKRTGEKVFLECVQDMDHENMFWYRQDPGLGLRLIYFSYDVKMKEKGDIPEGYSVSREKKERFSLILESASTNQTSMYLCASSLDPRDTIYFGEGSWLTVV.

This clonotype has ten or more counts. The V call is TRBV7-9, the J call TRBJ2-7; D not certain. V shed 4 bases and J shed 3 bases, with 13 bases lying between them. The V gene's germline CDR1 is SEHNR and CDR2 FQNEAQ (reference sequence). This CDR3 has 14 residues. The CDR3 bases are TGTGCCAGCAGCTCCCCGCCAGAAAACTACGAGCAGTACTTC. It is translated as CASSSPPENYEQYF.

The gene calls are TRBV9 and TRBJ1-3; D is perhaps TRBD1 (6 bases). Deletions cut 2 bases from V and 0 bases from J, with 12 bases between. CDR1 and CDR2 from the germline V gene are SGDLS and YYNGEE. The CDR3 is 16 residues long. CDR3: CASSVGQVRSGNTIYF. CDR3 in DNA: TGTGCCAGCAGCGTGGGACAAGTGCGCTCTGGAAACACCATATATTTT.

This clonotype was found a few times. In DNA form, the CDR3 reads TGTGCCAGCAGCGTAGGGGGCCGGAGTGAGCAGTTCTTC. Translating gives CASSVGGRSEQFF. The chain couples TRBV9 to TRBJ2-1, with D perhaps matching TRBD1 (5 bases). CDR1 SGDLS and CDR2 YYNGEE come from the germline V gene. Trimming removed 0 bases from V and 9 bases from J, with 10 bases in between. The CDR3 is 13 amino acids. The variable domain in full, completed from reference TRBV9 and TRBJ2-1, reads DSGVTQTPKHLITATGQRVTLRCSPRSGDLSVYWYQQSLDQGLQFLIQYYNGEERAKGNILERFSAQQFPDLHSELNLSSLELGDSALYFCASSVGGRSEQFFGPGTRLTVL.

This clonotype has a handful of counts. The chain links TRBV20-1 to TRBJ1-3, with 10 bases lining up with TRBD1. The germline V gene has CDR1 DFQATT and CDR2 SNEGSKA (reference sequence). The V gene end was trimmed by 5 bases and the J gene end by 2 bases; junction bases not matched to a gene: 6. The CDR3 length is 15 residues. CDR3 nucleotides: TGCAGTGCTCTCCCCGGGACAGGGGCTGGAAACACCATATATTTT. Translated: CSALPGTGAGNTIYF.

V gene TRBV6-6 combines with J gene TRBJ2-1; TRBD2 is a possible D gene (5 bases). Trimming took 7 bases from V and 11 from J, leaving 12 bases between them. The germline CDR1 and CDR2 sequences are MNHNY and SVGAGI (reference sequence). The CDR3 spans 11 residues. CDR3 protein: CASTLGSQQFF. In DNA, the CDR3 is TGTGCCAGCACACTAGGGTCTCAGCAGTTCTTC.

This clonotype came up a few times. This sequence may be a read error, since a much larger clone differs from it by one base. The chain carries TRBV3-1 and TRBJ2-7; D may be TRBD2 (6 bases). V lost 4 bases to trimming and J lost 6 bases, with 16 bases between them. Germline CDR1 LGHDT, CDR2 YNNKEL (reference sequence). This CDR3 contains 14 residues. In DNA, the CDR3 is TGTGCCAGCAGCCTCGGGACTGAAATCTGCGAGCAGTACTTC. Residues: CASSLGTEICEQYF.

About this clonotype itself: A junction end diverges from the germline sequence, so it may reflect a read error. This chain connects TRBV12-3 or TRBV12-4 to TRBJ2-7; 11 nucleotides align to TRBD1. The CDR3 sequence is 15 residues long. For the CDR3, the DNA is TGTGCCGGCAGCCAAGGACAGGGGGCCCGCTACGAGCAGTACTTC. Protein product: CAGSQGQGARYEQYF.

The rearrangement joins TRBV6-6 to TRBJ2-2, with D perhaps matching TRBD1 (5 bases). Germline values: CDR1 MNHNY, CDR2 SVGAGI (reference sequence). V was cut by 7 bases and J by 0 bases, with 18 bases left in between. There are 17 residues in the CDR3. CDR3 coding DNA: TGTGCCAGCAAGGCCCGCAGGGAAAGTTCGAACACCGGGGAGCTGTTTTTT. This translates into CASKARRESSNTGELFF.

The chain has TRBV27 and TRBJ2-1; 7 bases are a match to TRBD1. The germline CDR1 and CDR2 sequences are MNHEY and SMNVEV (reference sequence). V was pared by 0 bases and J by 2 bases, with 4 bases of the junction left unmatched. This CDR3 comprises 16 residues. The CDR3 sequence: CASSLSFGTAYNEQFF. CDR3 nucleotide sequence: TGTGCCAGCAGTTTATCGTTCGGGACAGCCTACAATGAGCAGTTCTTC.

Only a few counts were recorded for this clonotype. An end of the junction differs from the germline gene, which may be a read error. The V call is TRBV6-2 or TRBV6-3, the J call TRBJ1-6; D might be TRBD1 (6 bases). Germline V gives CDR1 MNHEY, CDR2 SVGEGT. The CDR3 has 17 amino acids. The CDR3 DNA is TGTGCCAGCAGCGCTCGAGGGGGGGGGCCCCAGAATTCACCCCCCCACTTT. This encodes CASSARGGGPQNSPPHF.

The rearrangement uses TRBV30 and TRBJ1-2, with a possible D match to TRBD1 (6 bases). Per the germline V gene, CDR1 is GTSNPN and CDR2 is SVGIG (reference sequence). V dropped 3 bases and J dropped 4 bases, with 15 bases sitting between them. The CDR3 has 14 amino acids. CDR3 in DNA: TGTGCCTGGAGGTTCCGGGGGCAACCCTATGGCTACACCTTC. This gives the protein CAWRFRGQPYGYTF.

J is TRBJ2-1 and V is TRBV2, with a weak D call TRBD1 (5 bases). The CDR3 contains 16 residues. CDR1 and CDR2 (germline): SNHLY, FYNNEI. Trimming cost V 0 bases and J 4 bases, with 13 bases left between them. The DNA for the CDR3 is TGTGCCAGCAGTGAAGCTGGGCAGTACAGGTACAATGAGCAGTTCTTC. Amino acids: CASSEAGQYRYNEQFF.

Comments on this clonotype: A read error may explain this, as a much larger clone is one base away. The rearrangement links TRBV15 to TRBJ2-1, with 13 positions matching TRBD2. CDR1 LNHNV and CDR2 YYDKDF come from the germline V gene (reference sequence). The CDR3 is made up of 16 amino acids. The V gene end was trimmed by 1 base and the J gene end by 13 bases; junction bases not matched to a gene: 10. The CDR3 DNA is TGTGCCACCAGCAGAGCGACTAGCGGGGGGCAAGAGACCCAGTTCTTC. It is translated as CATSRATSGGQETQFF.

This clonotype has a handful of counts. With a much larger clone just one base away, this may be a read error. The V call is TRBV3-1, the J call TRBJ2-7, with D unresolved. Germline CDR1 and CDR2: LGHDT and YNNKEL (reference sequence). This CDR3 is 12 amino acids long. The CDR3 DNA reads TGTGCCAACAGCCGAGAAGGCTACGAGCAGTACTTC. It is translated as CANSREGYEQYF.

The V call is TRBV20-1, the J call TRBJ1-1; weak D call: TRBD1 (5 bases). CDR1 is DFQATT and CDR2 is SNEGSKA in the germline V gene (reference sequence). The ends were cut back, 0 bases at V and 3 bases at J, with 14 bases in the middle. This CDR3 is 15 amino acids long. In DNA form, the CDR3 reads TGCAGTGCTAGAGATAGCCGGGGACCTCACACTGAAGCTTTCTTT. Translated, it gives CSARDSRGPHTEAFF.

A few counts support this clonotype. The chain uses TRBV7-2 and TRBJ2-3; D could derive from TRBD1 or TRBD2 (5 bases each). This CDR3 is built from 15 residues. V was trimmed by 1 base and J by 5 bases, leaving 13 bases between them. Per germline, CDR1 SGHTA and CDR2 FQGNSA. CDR3 in amino acids: CASSLVGGTIDTQYF. The CDR3 DNA is TGTGCCAGCAGCTTAGTTGGGGGTACGATAGATACGCAGTATTTT.

This clonotype was detected many times. The V gene is TRBV15, the J gene TRBJ2-7; 12 bases map to TRBD1. Germline V gene lookup returns CDR1 LNHNV and CDR2 YYDKDF (reference sequence). This CDR3 has 17 residues. Unmatched junction bases numbered 10, after V lost 2 bases and J lost 5 bases. Here the CDR3 reads CATSRPLSGTGGHEQYF. CDR3 coding DNA: TGTGCCACCAGCAGACCCCTTTCCGGGACAGGGGGCCACGAGCAGTACTTC.

As for this clonotype: A much more abundant neighbour one base away suggests this may be a read error. CDR3 coding DNA: TGTGCCAGCAGTTCTCCGGGGCGGATAAATAACTATGGCTACACCTTC. It encodes CASSSPGRINNYGYTF. The rearrangement joins TRBV12-3 or TRBV12-4 to TRBJ1-2, with D tentatively TRBD1 (5 bases). The germline V and J ends were trimmed by 4 bases and 1 base, with 16 bases remaining between them. The CDR3 totals 16 residues.